The rows below give T cell receptor beta chains drawn from one sample of a study of regulatory T cells in long-lasting Graves disease. A single record per CDR3 protein comes from TCRdb applying MiXCR to the multiplex PCR reads. Of 200,000 to 250,000 distinct CDR3 sequences in the sample, about 17% were seen once. This specimen consisted of peripheral blood mononuclear cells (PBMCs), obtained at new diagnosis, from a patient treated with antithyroid drugs. All receptors derive from a female donor with Graves disease. Each CDR3 is given with its conserved first and last residue. The D gene is left open where the match is weak. Only part of the rows carry a size: once, few, many, or a class if the clone is expanded.

CDR3 DNA: TGTGCCAGCAGCTTAGGAGCACTAGCGGTCACAGATACGCAGTATTTT
CDR3 protein: CASSLGALAVTDTQYF
D gene: TRBD2
CDR3 length: 16
V gene: TRBV7-2
clone size: few
J gene: TRBJ2-3

CDR3 DNA: TGTGCCACCAGTGATTCGGCCAGGGAGAACACTGAAGCTTTCTTT
CDR3 protein: CATSDSARENTEAFF
D gene: -
CDR3 length: 15
V gene: TRBV24-1
clone size: many
J gene: TRBJ1-1

CDR3 DNA: TGTGCCAGCGAGCCTCCGGGACTCGCTACTGAGACCCAGTACTTC
CDR3 protein: CASEPPGLATETQYF
D gene: -
CDR3 length: 15
V gene: TRBV6-1
clone size: many
J gene: TRBJ2-5

CDR3 DNA: TGTGCCAGCAGCTTGAGGGGAGCCACTGAAGCTTTCTTT
CDR3 protein: CASSLRGATEAFF
D gene: -
CDR3 length: 13
V gene: TRBV7-9
clone size: -
J gene: TRBJ1-1

CDR3 DNA: TGTGCCAGCAGGAGACTAGCGGGAGAGTCCAATGAGCAGTTCTTC
CDR3 protein: CASRRLAGESNEQFF
D gene: TRBD2
CDR3 length: 15
V gene: TRBV6-2/TRBV6-3
clone size: -
J gene: TRBJ2-1

CDR3 DNA: TGTGCCAGCAGGACCAGTGGGGGAGTAAGGGAAGCTTTCTTT
CDR3 protein: CASRTSGGVREAFF
D gene: -
CDR3 length: 14
V gene: TRBV28
clone size: many
J gene: TRBJ1-1

CDR3 DNA: TGTGCCAGCAGCCAAGGGACCTATTCCTACAATGAGCAGTTCTTC
CDR3 protein: CASSQGTYSYNEQFF
D gene: -
CDR3 length: 15
V gene: TRBV14
clone size: many
J gene: TRBJ2-1

CDR3 DNA: TGTGCCAGCAGCTTCCTTCCGGCACAGGGAGGAGAGACCCAGTACTTC
CDR3 protein: CASSFLPAQGGETQYF
D gene: -
CDR3 length: 16
V gene: TRBV7-9
clone size: few
J gene: TRBJ2-5

CDR3 DNA: TGCAGTGCTAGAGATGGGCGGGGAGAAGCTAACTATGGCTACACCTTC
CDR3 protein: CSARDGRGEANYGYTF
D gene: -
CDR3 length: 16
V gene: TRBV20-1
clone size: -
J gene: TRBJ1-2

CDR3 DNA: TGTGCTAGCAGTTACGGCCTGAGCTCCTACAATGAGCAGTTCTTC
CDR3 protein: CASSYGLSSYNEQFF
D gene: -
CDR3 length: 15
V gene: TRBV6-9
clone size: many
J gene: TRBJ2-1

CDR3 DNA: TGTGCTATTGGGCTGGGGCCCGGGGAGCAGTACTTC
CDR3 protein: CAIGLGPGEQYF
D gene: -
CDR3 length: 12
V gene: TRBV7-7
clone size: many
J gene: TRBJ2-7

CDR3 DNA: TGTGCCAGCAGCTTCCCTGGTGCGGAGCAGTACTTC
CDR3 protein: CASSFPGAEQYF
D gene: -
CDR3 length: 12
V gene: TRBV11-2
clone size: -
J gene: TRBJ2-7

CDR3 DNA: TGTGCCTGGAATCGTGGGCCGGGGGATGAGCAGTTCTTC
CDR3 protein: CAWNRGPGDEQFF
D gene: -
CDR3 length: 13
V gene: TRBV30
clone size: many
J gene: TRBJ2-1

CDR3 DNA: TGCAGTGCTCTCCTTGGGACTAGCGGGAGTAGGGCCTACAATGAGCAGTTCTTC
CDR3 protein: CSALLGTSGSRAYNEQFF
D gene: TRBD2
CDR3 length: 18
V gene: TRBV20-1
clone size: many
J gene: TRBJ2-1

CDR3 DNA: TGTGCCACCAGCAGAGATCTGGGGGAGGAGGAGCAGTTCTTC
CDR3 protein: CATSRDLGEEEQFF
D gene: -
CDR3 length: 14
V gene: TRBV15
clone size: -
J gene: TRBJ2-1

CDR3 DNA: TGCGCCAGCAAACTCTCATGGGCCCAGACAGATACGCAGTATTTT
CDR3 protein: CASKLSWAQTDTQYF
D gene: -
CDR3 length: 15
V gene: TRBV5-1
clone size: -
J gene: TRBJ2-3

CDR3 DNA: TGTGCCACCAGTGACAGTAGGGGTAGCAATCAGCCCCAGCATTTT
CDR3 protein: CATSDSRGSNQPQHF
D gene: -
CDR3 length: 15
V gene: TRBV24-1
clone size: many
J gene: TRBJ1-5

CDR3 DNA: TGTGCCAGCAGTTCTACTACCCTAGACAGGTGGCAGTTCTATGGCTACACCTTC
CDR3 protein: CASSSTTLDRWQFYGYTF
D gene: -
CDR3 length: 18
V gene: TRBV28
clone size: few
J gene: TRBJ1-2

CDR3 DNA: TGCAGTGCTAGAGATGGTTATCAAGAGACCCAGTACTTC
CDR3 protein: CSARDGYQETQYF
D gene: -
CDR3 length: 13
V gene: TRBV20-1
clone size: many
J gene: TRBJ2-5

CDR3 DNA: TGTGCCAGCAGCTTAAATTTCGGAGAGACCCAGTACTTC
CDR3 protein: CASSLNFGETQYF
D gene: -
CDR3 length: 13
V gene: TRBV7-9
clone size: many
J gene: TRBJ2-5

CDR3 DNA: TGTGCCACCAAAACAGGGGCGGGCACTGAAGCTTTCTTT
CDR3 protein: CATKTGAGTEAFF
D gene: TRBD1
CDR3 length: 13
V gene: TRBV24-1
clone size: many
J gene: TRBJ1-1

CDR3 DNA: TGTGCCAGTACCCAGGACAGCTACTATGGCTACACCTTC
CDR3 protein: CASTQDSYYGYTF
D gene: -
CDR3 length: 13
V gene: TRBV19
clone size: many
J gene: TRBJ1-2

CDR3 DNA: TGTGCCAGCAGCCCCCGGGAGACTTACAATGAGCAGTTCTTC
CDR3 protein: CASSPRETYNEQFF
D gene: -
CDR3 length: 14
V gene: TRBV3-1
clone size: many
J gene: TRBJ2-1

CDR3 DNA: TGTGCCAGTAGTATCTCAGGGACCAAAAACATTCAGTACTTC
CDR3 protein: CASSISGTKNIQYF
D gene: -
CDR3 length: 14
V gene: TRBV19
clone size: many
J gene: TRBJ2-4

CDR3 DNA: TGTGCCAGCAGCTTAGGTCTCAGCCAAGAGACCCAGTACTTC
CDR3 protein: CASSLGLSQETQYF
D gene: -
CDR3 length: 14
V gene: TRBV12-3/TRBV12-4
clone size: many
J gene: TRBJ2-5

CDR3 DNA: TGTGCCAGCAGCTCCGACTCCACTGAGCAGTTCTTC
CDR3 protein: CASSSDSTEQFF
D gene: -
CDR3 length: 12
V gene: TRBV11-2
clone size: many
J gene: TRBJ2-1

CDR3 DNA: TGTGCCAGCAGCTTAGCTAATCAGGGCGAAGCTTTCTTT
CDR3 protein: CASSLANQGEAFF
D gene: -
CDR3 length: 13
V gene: TRBV7-2
clone size: many
J gene: TRBJ1-1

CDR3 DNA: TGTGCCAGCAGCTTGTCCCCAGCTGAAGCTTTCTTT
CDR3 protein: CASSLSPAEAFF
D gene: -
CDR3 length: 12
V gene: TRBV5-4
clone size: many
J gene: TRBJ1-1

CDR3 DNA: TGTGCCAGCTCCACCAGTCGGGCTGGGGGCCTCTATAATTCACCCCTCCACTTT
CDR3 protein: CASSTSRAGGLYNSPLHF
D gene: -
CDR3 length: 18
V gene: TRBV7-9
clone size: -
J gene: TRBJ1-6

CDR3 DNA: TGTGCCAGCAGCGCCCACAGGGGGGTGGCAGATACGCAGTATTTT
CDR3 protein: CASSAHRGVADTQYF
D gene: TRBD1
CDR3 length: 15
V gene: TRBV11-2
clone size: few
J gene: TRBJ2-3

CDR3 DNA: TGTGCCAGCAGCTCCCCGAGGAGGGCGTGGACCGGGGAGCTGTTTTTT
CDR3 protein: CASSSPRRAWTGELFF
D gene: -
CDR3 length: 16
V gene: TRBV7-6
clone size: once
J gene: TRBJ2-2

CDR3 DNA: TGTGCCAGCAGTGAATGGACCATCAAAATCAGCTCCTATAATTCACCCCTCCACTTT
CDR3 protein: CASSEWTIKISSYNSPLHF
D gene: -
CDR3 length: 19
V gene: TRBV2
clone size: -
J gene: TRBJ1-6

CDR3 DNA: TGTGCCAGCAGCTTAGGGGACAGGGTTTATTCCTACACCGGGGAGCTGTTTTTT
CDR3 protein: CASSLGDRVYSYTGELFF
D gene: TRBD1
CDR3 length: 18
V gene: TRBV11-3
clone size: -
J gene: TRBJ2-2

CDR3 DNA: TGTGCCAGCAAGGGGCAGCGGAACACTGAAGCTTTCTTT
CDR3 protein: CASKGQRNTEAFF
D gene: -
CDR3 length: 13
V gene: TRBV2
clone size: many
J gene: TRBJ1-1

CDR3 DNA: TGTGCCAGCAGCTTGTCGACTAGCGGGAGCGAGCAGTACTTC
CDR3 protein: CASSLSTSGSEQYF
D gene: TRBD2
CDR3 length: 14
V gene: TRBV11-3
clone size: many
J gene: TRBJ2-7

CDR3 DNA: TGTGCCAGCAGGGAGGACAGGGAGGATGGAGATACGCAGTATTTT
CDR3 protein: CASREDREDGDTQYF
D gene: TRBD1
CDR3 length: 15
V gene: TRBV6-2/TRBV6-3
clone size: many
J gene: TRBJ2-3

CDR3 DNA: TGTGCCAGCAGCGGGACAGGGACGGCGGCTGAAGCTTTCTTT
CDR3 protein: CASSGTGTAAEAFF
D gene: TRBD1
CDR3 length: 14
V gene: TRBV9
clone size: -
J gene: TRBJ1-1

CDR3 DNA: TGCGCCAGCAGTTCCGGGTCTGATGGCTACACCTTC
CDR3 protein: CASSSGSDGYTF
D gene: -
CDR3 length: 12
V gene: TRBV4-1
clone size: -
J gene: TRBJ1-2

CDR3 DNA: TGTGCCAGCACCCGACCAGCGGGCGATGAGCAGTTCTTC
CDR3 protein: CASTRPAGDEQFF
D gene: -
CDR3 length: 13
V gene: TRBV6-1
clone size: many
J gene: TRBJ2-1

CDR3 DNA: TGTGCCAGCAGGGGGGGGGACACTGAAGCTTTCTTT
CDR3 protein: CASRGGDTEAFF
D gene: -
CDR3 length: 12
V gene: TRBV2
clone size: many
J gene: TRBJ1-1

CDR3 DNA: TGCAGTGCTAGAGGTACCCAAGCGCGAGGGGCAGATACGCAGTATTTT
CDR3 protein: CSARGTQARGADTQYF
D gene: -
CDR3 length: 16
V gene: TRBV20-1
clone size: many
J gene: TRBJ2-3

CDR3 DNA: TGTGCCAGTACCTACGCCGGCTACAATCAGCCCCAGCATTTT
CDR3 protein: CASTYAGYNQPQHF
D gene: -
CDR3 length: 14
V gene: TRBV19
clone size: -
J gene: TRBJ1-5

CDR3 DNA: TGTGCCAGCAGCGGACTAGCGGCCACAGATACGCAGTATTTT
CDR3 protein: CASSGLAATDTQYF
D gene: TRBD2
CDR3 length: 14
V gene: TRBV13
clone size: many
J gene: TRBJ2-3

CDR3 DNA: TGTGCCAGCAAAGGACTAGCGGGAGGGCCGATCAATGAGCAGTTCTTC
CDR3 protein: CASKGLAGGPINEQFF
D gene: TRBD2
CDR3 length: 16
V gene: TRBV19
clone size: many
J gene: TRBJ2-1

CDR3 DNA: TGTGCCAGCAGCCCAGCGTGGGAGGATACGCAGTATTTT
CDR3 protein: CASSPAWEDTQYF
D gene: -
CDR3 length: 13
V gene: TRBV28
clone size: many
J gene: TRBJ2-3

CDR3 DNA: TGCAGTGCTCCAGCCATACTAGCGGGCCTATCAGGAGATACGCAGTATTTT
CDR3 protein: CSAPAILAGLSGDTQYF
D gene: TRBD2
CDR3 length: 17
V gene: TRBV20-1
clone size: many
J gene: TRBJ2-3

CDR3 DNA: TGTGCCAGCCCTATTTTTAGATTTACTGAAGCTTTCTTT
CDR3 protein: CASPIFRFTEAFF
D gene: -
CDR3 length: 13
V gene: TRBV27
clone size: many
J gene: TRBJ1-1

CDR3 DNA: TGTGCCAGCCTCAGGGCTTACAATGAGCAGTTCTTC
CDR3 protein: CASLRAYNEQFF
D gene: -
CDR3 length: 12
V gene: TRBV2
clone size: many
J gene: TRBJ2-1

CDR3 DNA: TGTGCCAGCAGCCGGACAGGGGGAGGCCCAGATACGCAGTATTTT
CDR3 protein: CASSRTGGGPDTQYF
D gene: TRBD1
CDR3 length: 15
V gene: TRBV7-3
clone size: many
J gene: TRBJ2-3